This T cell receptor (beta chain) was identified in a study of blood T cell repertoires in COVID-19. CDR3 size: 15 residues. Trimming took 5 bases from V and 0 from J; bases not matched to a gene: 3. Per the germline V gene, CDR1 is SEHNR and CDR2 is FQNEAQ (reference sequence). This table comes from immunoSEQ multiplex PCR, and its TCRdb copy is limited to in-frame clones, with some not included. The sample holds some 370,000 clones; around 90% are singletons and the top ten take roughly 1.2%. Sequenced: peripheral blood. This TCR derives from a man in his forties or fifties with acute or convalescent COVID-19. The chain is built from TRBV7-9 and TRBJ1-4; 7 nucleotides line up with TRBD1. The CDR3 nucleotides read TGTGCCAGCAGCCCAGGACAGGCAACTAATGAAAAACTGTTTTTT. Translated, it gives CASSPGQATNEKLFF.